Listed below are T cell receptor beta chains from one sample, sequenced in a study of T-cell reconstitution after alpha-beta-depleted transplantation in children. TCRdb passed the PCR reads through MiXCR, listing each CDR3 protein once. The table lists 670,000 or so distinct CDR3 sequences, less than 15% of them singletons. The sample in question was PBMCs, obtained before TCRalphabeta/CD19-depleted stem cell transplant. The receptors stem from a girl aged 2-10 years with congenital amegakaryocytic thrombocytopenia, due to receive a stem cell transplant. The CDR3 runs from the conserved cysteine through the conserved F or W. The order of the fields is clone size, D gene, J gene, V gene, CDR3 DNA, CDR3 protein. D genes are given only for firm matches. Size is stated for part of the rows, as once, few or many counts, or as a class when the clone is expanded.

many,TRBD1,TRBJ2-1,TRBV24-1,TGTGCCACCAGTGATTGGGCGACAGGGGTCAATGAGCAGTTCTTC,CATSDWATGVNEQFF
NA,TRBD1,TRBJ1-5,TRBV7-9,TGTGCCAGCAGCCGGGACAGCCGTCAGGCCCAGCATTTT,CASSRDSRQAQHF
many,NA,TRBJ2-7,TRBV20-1,TGCAGTGCTAGAAATGAAGGCTACGAGCAGTACTTC,CSARNEGYEQYF
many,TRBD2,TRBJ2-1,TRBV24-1,TGTGCCACCAGTTCCCCCCCAGCGGGAGGGCCGGATGAGCAGTTCTTC,CATSSPPAGGPDEQFF
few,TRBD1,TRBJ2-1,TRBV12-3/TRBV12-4,TGTGCCAGCAGAGCTCCGGGACAGGGGGCTGTCAATGAGCAGTTCTTC,CASRAPGQGAVNEQFF
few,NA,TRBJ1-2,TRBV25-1,TGTGCCAGCAGTGAATCGGAGGGGTACTATGGCTACACCTTC,CASSESEGYYGYTF
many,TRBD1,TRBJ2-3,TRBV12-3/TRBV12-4,TGTGCCAGCAGCTTTAGGGACAGAAGCACAGATACGCAGTATTTT,CASSFRDRSTDTQYF
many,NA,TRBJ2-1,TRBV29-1,TGCAGCGTCGCCCGTCACTCGGCCTACAATGAGCAGTTCTTC,CSVARHSAYNEQFF
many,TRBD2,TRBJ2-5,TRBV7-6,TGTGCCAGCAGCTTTATGTCTAGCGGGACCCAAGAGACCCAGTACTTC,CASSFMSSGTQETQYF
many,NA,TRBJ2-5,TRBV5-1,TGCGCCAGCAGCCCCCGGGTGGGGGAGGTCCAAGAGACCCAGTACTTC,CASSPRVGEVQETQYF
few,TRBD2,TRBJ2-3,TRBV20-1,TGCAGTGCTCTACTAGCGGGAGGGACAGATACGCAGTATTTT,CSALLAGGTDTQYF
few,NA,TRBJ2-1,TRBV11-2,TGTGCCAGCAGCTTGTCAGTGGGAGGCTCCTACAATGAGCAGTTCTTC,CASSLSVGGSYNEQFF
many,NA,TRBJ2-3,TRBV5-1,TGCGCCAGCAGCGAGGGGGGTCGGACGGGAGATACGCAGTATTTT,CASSEGGRTGDTQYF
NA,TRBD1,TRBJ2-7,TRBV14,TGTGTCAACGGGGACAGGGAAGGCTACGAGCAGTACTTC,CVNGDREGYEQYF
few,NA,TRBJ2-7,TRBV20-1,TGCAGTGCTAGAGATGGATTGAGGGAGTCCTACGAGCAGTACTTC,CSARDGLRESYEQYF
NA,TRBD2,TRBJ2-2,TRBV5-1,TGCGCCAGCAGCTTGTCGGCGGGAGGGCCCCCCGGGGAGCTGTTTTTT,CASSLSAGGPPGELFF
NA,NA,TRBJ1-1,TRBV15,TGTGCCACCAGCAGAGTGGTAGGACAGCGGGAAGCTTTCTTT,CATSRVVGQREAFF
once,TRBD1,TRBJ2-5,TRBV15,TGTGCCAGCAGCAGGACAGGGTATGGTAGAGAGACCCAGTACTTC,CASSRTGYGRETQYF
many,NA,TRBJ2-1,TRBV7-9,TGTGCCAGCACCCACATCCGCTCCCATGAGCAGTTCTTC,CASTHIRSHEQFF
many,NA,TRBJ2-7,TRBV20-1,TGCAGTGCTAGGAGAGCCTACGAGCAGTACTTC,CSARRAYEQYF
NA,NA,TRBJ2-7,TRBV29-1,TGCAGCGTCGTTTTAGTCCAGGGGGGAAGGGAGCAGTACTTC,CSVVLVQGGREQYF
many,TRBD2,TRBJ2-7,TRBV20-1,TGCAGTGCTGACTATGGACTAGCGGGCTACGAGCAGTACTTC,CSADYGLAGYEQYF
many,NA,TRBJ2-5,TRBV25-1,TGTGCCAGCGCAGCAGGGGAGACCCAGTACTTC,CASAAGETQYF
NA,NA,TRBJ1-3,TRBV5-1,TGCGCCAGCAGCCCGGAACTCGGACGGGCCCTCTCTGGAAACACCATATATTTT,CASSPELGRALSGNTIYF
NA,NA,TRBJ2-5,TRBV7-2,TGTGCCAGCAGCCCCTTCACCGGGCACAGAGAGCAAGAGACCCAGTACTTC,CASSPFTGHREQETQYF
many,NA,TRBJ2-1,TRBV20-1,TGCAGTGCTGCCGCCGGGACGGCCATCAATGAGCAGTTCTTC,CSAAAGTAINEQFF
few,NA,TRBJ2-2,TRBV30,TGTGCCTGGAGGGCGGGGAACACCGGGGAGCTGTTTTTT,CAWRAGNTGELFF
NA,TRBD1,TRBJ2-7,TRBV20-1,TGCAGTGCTAGAGACCCGGGACAGGAACACTCCTACGAGCAGTACTTC,CSARDPGQEHSYEQYF
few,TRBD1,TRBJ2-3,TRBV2,TGTGCCAGCAGTGAGGAGGTGTTACACGGGACAGGGCAGTATTTT,CASSEEVLHGTGQYF
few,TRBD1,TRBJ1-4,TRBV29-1,TGCAGCGTTGCTTGGGACAGTCGAGGGGAAAAACTGTTTTTT,CSVAWDSRGEKLFF
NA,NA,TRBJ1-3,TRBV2,TGTGCCAGCAGTGAGTCCAGGGCCGCAAACACCATATATTTT,CASSESRAANTIYF
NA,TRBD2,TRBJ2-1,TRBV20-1,TGCAGTGCTAGAGTCCCCGGGAAAGCGGGATTATACAATGAGCAGTTCTTC,CSARVPGKAGLYNEQFF
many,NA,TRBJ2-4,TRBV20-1,TGCAGTGCCGCTCAAGCGGAAAACATTCAGTACTTC,CSAAQAENIQYF
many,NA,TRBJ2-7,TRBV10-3,TGTGCCATCAGTGAGTCTGCGACGAGCTACGAGCAGTACTTC,CAISESATSYEQYF
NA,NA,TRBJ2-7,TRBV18,TGTGCCAGCTCACAATCTGAGGCCGAAAGCTCCTACGAGCAGTACTTC,CASSQSEAESSYEQYF
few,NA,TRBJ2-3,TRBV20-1,TGCAGTGCTAGAGATGACGGGATTGGGACAGATACGCAGTATTTT,CSARDDGIGTDTQYF
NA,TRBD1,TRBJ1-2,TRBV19,TGTGCCAGTAGCCAACAGGGGACAGCCCGAGCTAACTATGGCTACACCTTC,CASSQQGTARANYGYTF
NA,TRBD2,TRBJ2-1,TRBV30,TGTGCCTGGAGTGCGACTAGCGGGAGGGATGAGCAGTTCTTC,CAWSATSGRDEQFF
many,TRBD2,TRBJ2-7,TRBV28,TGTGCCAGCAGTTCAACTAGCGGGAGCATCGTTTACGAGCAGTACTTC,CASSSTSGSIVYEQYF
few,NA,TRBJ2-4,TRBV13,TGTGCCAGCAGCTCGGGACAAAAAAGGGCCAAAAACATTCAGTACTTC,CASSSGQKRAKNIQYF
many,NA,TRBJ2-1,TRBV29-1,TGCAGCGCCTTCTCGAATACCTACAATGAGCAGTTCTTC,CSAFSNTYNEQFF
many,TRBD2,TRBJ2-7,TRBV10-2,TGCGCCAGCAGTGAAAGTCCCGGGGGATACTTTGAGACTAGCGGGAGTTTAGCCTACGAGCAGTACTTC,CASSESPGGYFETSGSLAYEQYF
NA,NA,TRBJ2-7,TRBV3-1,TGTGCCAGCACCCAAGAAGGGGTTTGGGACACCACCTACGAGCAGTACTTC,CASTQEGVWDTTYEQYF
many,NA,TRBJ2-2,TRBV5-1,TGCGCCAGCAGGTCAACCGGGGAGCTGTTTTTT,CASRSTGELFF